This T cell receptor beta chain derives from a study of T cell repertoires in cytomegalovirus infection (dated by TCRdb to between 2018 and 2021). Regarding the complete study: Donor HLA type was relevant to the analysis, because carriage of CMV infection together with the matching HLA type was indicated by public TCR beta signatures.

On the study overall, not on this receptor specifically: The ex vivo response was dominated by HLA-C-restricted CMV-specific TCR beta clonotypes, and the single most frequent clonotype in two of eight donors was supplied by these HLA-C-restricted clonotypes. Cumulative frequency of public TCR beta family members discriminated carriers of CMV infection plus the relevant HLA type in this cohort and an independent approximately 350-donor cohort.

The run used an Illumina HiSeq 1500. TCRdb trimmed public reads at Q25 via fastp, called clones via MiXCR and kept in-frame beta chains. CDR3 protein duplicates are merged, each entry listing the most common genes and DNA. Recorded for this sample are over 300,000 distinct CDR3 sequences; about a sixth of them occurred a single time. The ten largest clonotypes hold approximately 12% of the sample. In its sample, this clonotype was seen many times. The antigen it recognizes is unknown. One base away there is no much larger clone; base qualities are not given. The CDR3 covers 14 residues, taking in both the cysteine and the phenylalanine. Only the CDR3 portion is preserved as DNA: 42 bases, with reading frame beginning at the first base. V and J are trimmed by 0 bases and 10 bases, and the gene matches miss 6 bases of the junction. Per the germline V gene, WSHSY is the CDR1 and SAAADI is the CDR2.

The sequence derives from a human donor in good health (CMV status not recorded). Some clones in this sample may be carry-over from other donors' samples. The sample was PBMCs. Here the chain combines TRBV10-2 and TRBJ1-1, and 9 bases in between align with TRBD1. This receptor has the CDR3 CASSESPGTGRAFF. In nucleotides, the sequence is TGCGCCAGCAGTGAGTCCCCCGGGACAGGGAGAGCTTTCTTT.